The source of this T cell receptor beta chain is a study of response to subunit inactivated influenza vaccine. Looked up from germline, CDR1 is KGHSH and CDR2 is LQKENI. The CDR3 consists of 16 residues. Trimming removed 1 base from V and 2 bases from J, with 13 bases in between. Whole-study findings and limits: The authors suggested that few new T cells are recruited per seasonal influenza vaccination.

This clonotype appeared a few times. No antigen is known for it. One entry per CDR3 protein, called by TCRdb with MiXCR from the RT-PCR reads. The sample shows 650,000 to 850,000 distinct CDR3 sequences, about 14% of them seen only once. V gene TRBV18 combines with J gene TRBJ2-3; a weak D match, TRBD2 (5 bases). The clonotype comes from a man aged 45 to 65 who received an inactivated influenza vaccine. The sequenced sample was PBMCs from blood, obtained 14 to 15 days before vaccination. CDR3: CASSPRTPIHTDTQYF. The CDR3 nucleotides read TGTGCCAGCTCACCACGGACTCCAATTCACACAGATACGCAGTATTTT.